The clone carrying this TCR beta chain was recorded once. Its target is unknown. The V gene lost 6 bases and the J gene lost 4 bases, with 10 bases spanning the gap. This CDR3 region has 12 residues. Germline V gene data show CDR1 as SNHLY and CDR2 as FYNNEI. The sample belongs to a study of cytomegalovirus exposure and HLA in healthy donors. PCR primers comprised 60 Vbeta and 13 Jbeta primers. This table comes from immunoSEQ multiplex PCR, and its TCRdb copy is limited to in-frame clones, with some not included. In the table there are just over 200,000 clones, under 85% of which are singletons. Study-wide findings and caveats: Later examination showed HLA-associated TCR beta chains had greater clonal expansion than equally common others.

The rearrangement links TRBV2 to TRBJ2-7; perhaps TRBD2 as D (5 bases). The sequenced sample consisted of PBMCs. This sequence originates from a man in his fifties or sixties in good health and CMV-seronegative. The CDR3 here is CASRREQYEQYF. In nucleotides, the CDR3 is TGTGCCAGCAGACGGGAACAGTACGAGCAGTACTTC.